These 30 T cell receptor beta chains were sequenced from one sample in a study of CD4+ T cells in melanoma. This table comes from immunoSEQ multiplex PCR, and its TCRdb copy is limited to in-frame clones, with some not included. The sample lists some 150,000 clones, around 90% occurring once. All receptors come from a human donor with melanoma.

This clone was seen just once. The chain links TRBV28 to TRBJ2-7, with 8 bases aligning to TRBD1. The CDR3 runs 14 residues. Germline CDR1 MDHEN, CDR2 SYDVKM. V gave up 7 bases and J gave up 2 bases; unmatched junction bases: 7. CDR3 nucleotide sequence: TGTGCCAGCATGCCCCAGGGGGCCCCCTACGAGCAGTACTTC. It codes for CASMPQGAPYEQYF.

The chain combines TRBV4-1 with TRBJ2-2, with 9 positions matching TRBD1. With V trimmed by 5 bases and J by 3 bases, 10 bases remained unmatched. CDR1 and CDR2 from the germline V gene are MGHRA and YSYEKL. The CDR3 has 17 residues. The CDR3 is CASSGGSGTGYTGELFF. The CDR3 DNA follows: TGCGCCAGCAGCGGGGGTTCCGGGACAGGGTACACCGGGGAGCTGTTTTTT.

The chain employs TRBV5-4 and TRBJ2-7; tentatively, D is TRBD1 or TRBD2 (5 bases each). CDR1 is SGHNT and CDR2 is YYREEE in the germline V gene (reference sequence). The V end was cut by 0 bases, the J end by 7 bases, with 11 bases between. The CDR3 sequence is 13 residues long. This CDR3 reads CASSLDGTGEQYF. As DNA, the CDR3 is TGTGCCAGCAGCTTGGACGGGACGGGTGAGCAGTACTTC. The complete variable domain, with remaining parts taken from reference TRBV5-4 and TRBJ2-7, reads ETGVTQSPTHLIKTRGQQVTLRCSSQSGHNTVSWYQQALGQGPQFIFQYYREEENGRGNFPPRFSGLQFPNYSSELNVNALELDDSALYLCASSLDGTGEQYFGPGTRLTVT.

This chain connects TRBV2 to TRBJ2-7, with D possibly matching TRBD2 (7 bases). Looked up from germline, CDR1 is SNHLY and CDR2 is FYNNEI. The CDR3 has 14 residues. V gave up 1 base and J gave up 2 bases, with 9 bases separating them. The CDR3 is CASSEVGGPYEQYF. The CDR3 DNA reads TGTGCCAGCAGTGAAGTCGGGGGGCCCTACGAGCAGTACTTC.

V usage is TRBV9 and J usage is TRBJ2-1; 7 bases line up with TRBD1. CDR3 length equals 13 residues. Germline V gene sequence: CDR1 SGDLS, CDR2 YYNGEE. V lost 2 bases and J lost 10; bases outside the gene matches: 6. CDR3 sequence (DNA): TGTGCCAGCAGCGTCACTAACAGGGGCGAGCAGTTCTTC. This translates into CASSVTNRGEQFF.

This clone is a singleton in its sample. This sequence joins TRBV6-5 and TRBJ2-7, with 9 bases identical to TRBD2. The CDR3 has 13 residues. Germline V gives CDR1 MNHEY, CDR2 SVGAGI. The V gene end was trimmed by 6 bases and the J gene end by 2 bases; junction bases not matched to a gene: 2. The CDR3 DNA is TGTGCCAGCAGCCTAGCGGGACCCTACGAGCAGTACTTC. This encodes CASSLAGPYEQYF.

This clone was detected a few times. This sequence joins TRBV7-3 and TRBJ1-1; D remains ambiguous. V lost 1 base to trimming and J lost 1 base, with 4 bases between them. The CDR3 consists of 13 residues. The germline CDR1 and CDR2 sequences are SGHTA and FQGTGA. The CDR3 coding sequence is TGTGCCAGCAGCTTAAGTAAGAACACTGAAGCTTTCTTT. Translated: CASSLSKNTEAFF.

This chain uses TRBV27 with TRBJ2-6; D ambiguous. The CDR3 is made up of 13 amino acids. The V gene's germline CDR1 is MNHEY and CDR2 SMNVEV (reference sequence). Trimming pared 5 bases from V and 4 bases from J, leaving 6 bases between. The CDR3 protein is CASSGSGANVLTF. The CDR3 bases are TGTGCCAGCAGTGGATCGGGGGCCAACGTCCTGACTTTC.

This chain uses TRBV4-1 with TRBJ2-1, with 10 bases lining up with TRBD2. The CDR3 consists of 17 residues. Germline trimming cut 4 bases from V and 4 bases from J; bases unmatched to any gene: 10. The germline gives CDR1 MGHRA, CDR2 YSYEKL. CDR3 DNA: TGCGCCAGCAGCCGGGCCGGGGTAGCGGGGGGATACAATGAGCAGTTCTTC. Protein product: CASSRAGVAGGYNEQFF.

The chain recombines TRBV6-5 with TRBJ1-1; no firm D call. The CDR3 covers 13 residues. Trimming took off 7 bases at V and 0 bases at J, with 9 bases between the two ends. Germline V CDR1 and CDR2: MNHEY, SVGAGI. The CDR3 region is CASMEDLNTEAFF. CDR3 in DNA: TGTGCCAGCATGGAGGACCTGAACACTGAAGCTTTCTTT.

The chain employs TRBV30 and TRBJ1-1, with 10 positions matching TRBD1. This CDR3 region has 14 residues. V was clipped by 1 base and J by 4 bases; unmatched bases: 3. Germline V lookup: CDR1 GTSNPN, CDR2 SVGIG (reference sequence). The CDR3 DNA sequence: TGTGCCTGGAGTGCCGGGACAGGGGTCACTGAAGCTTTCTTT. Residues: CAWSAGTGVTEAFF.

The chain uses TRBV6-1 and TRBJ2-3; 7 bases align to TRBD2. The V and J ends lost 6 bases and 7 bases, in that order; junction bases with no gene match: 10. Per the germline V gene, CDR1 is MNHNS and CDR2 is SASEGT. The CDR3 spans 14 residues. The CDR3 DNA is TGTGCCAGCAGCCCAACCCAGCGGGGAAATACGCAGTATTTT. It yields the protein CASSPTQRGNTQYF.

The chain couples TRBV19 to TRBJ1-1, with D tentatively TRBD1 (6 bases). The V gene's germline CDR1 is LNHDA and CDR2 SQIVND (reference sequence). The ends were cut back, 5 bases at V and 1 base at J, with 8 bases in the middle. This CDR3 region has 13 residues. The CDR3 reads CASSRTENTEAFF. The CDR3 DNA reads TGTGCCAGTAGTCGGACAGAGAACACTGAAGCTTTCTTT.

The V and J genes are TRBV5-1 and TRBJ1-5, with no clear D. V was clipped by 0 bases and J by 0 bases, with 7 bases between them. The V gene's germline CDR1 is SGHRS and CDR2 YFSETQ. The CDR3 length is 15 residues. This CDR3 is CASSLGVGSNQPQHF. The CDR3 bases are TGCGCCAGCAGCTTGGGGGTCGGTAGCAATCAGCCCCAGCATTTT.

This chain links TRBV6-1 with TRBJ2-7; 7 nucleotides agree with TRBD2. Trimming took 3 bases from V and 0 from J; bases not matched to a gene: 2. CDR3 length: 14 amino acids. Germline CDR1 and CDR2: MNHNS and SASEGT. The CDR3 nucleotides are TGTGCCAGCAGTGAGGGCGGGAGCTCCTACGAGCAGTACTTC. This sequence encodes CASSEGGSSYEQYF.

The chain combines TRBV29-1 with TRBJ2-1; 8 bases match TRBD1. J was trimmed by 4 bases and V by 7 bases; bases with no gene match: 3. Germline V gives CDR1 SQVTM, CDR2 ANQGSEA. This CDR3 region has 12 residues. The CDR3 nucleotides are TGCAGCGGGACAGGGAATTACAATGAGCAGTTCTTC. It codes for CSGTGNYNEQFF.

DNA of the CDR3: TGCGCCAGCAGCTTGCCATTACAGGGGAAAACTAATGAAAAACTGTTTTTT. Translated: CASSLPLQGKTNEKLFF. The chain joins TRBV5-1 to TRBJ1-4; 7 bases line up with TRBD1. Trimming cost V 1 base and J 1 base; bases outside gene matches: 7. This CDR3 is 17 amino acids long. Germline V gene lookup returns CDR1 SGHRS and CDR2 YFSETQ.

Written as DNA, the CDR3 is TGTGCCAGCGCATCCAGCAAGACCCAGTACTTC. This codes for CASASSKTQYF. V and J are TRBV11-2 and TRBJ2-5; no clear D. V lost 8 bases, J lost 6 bases, and 10 bases lay in between. Germline V gives CDR1 SGHAT, CDR2 FQNNGV. This CDR3 has 11 amino acids. Using reference TRBV11-2 and TRBJ2-5 for the parts outside the CDR3, the full variable domain is EAGVAQSPRYKIIEKRQSVAFWCNPISGHATLYWYQQILGQGPKLLIQFQNNGVVDDSQLPKDRFSAERLKGVDSTLKIQPAKLEDSAVYLCASASSKTQYFGPGTRLLVL.

The V gene is TRBV7-8, the J gene TRBJ2-7; a possible D gene is TRBD1 (6 bases). V was trimmed by 1 base and J by 2 bases, leaving 12 bases between them. This CDR3 is 15 amino acids long. Germline lookup yields CDR1 SGHVS and CDR2 FQNEAQ. The CDR3 reads CASSLVQGRTYEQYF. CDR3 in DNA: TGTGCCAGCAGCTTAGTGCAGGGGCGAACCTACGAGCAGTACTTC.

The chain has TRBV4-2 and TRBJ2-3; D is uncertain. Germline CDR1 reads LGHNA; CDR2 reads YNFKEQ. This CDR3 spans 16 amino acids. The V gene lost 0 bases and the J gene lost 6 bases, with 16 bases spanning the gap. The CDR3 here is CASSQDRSGYGDTQYF. The CDR3 bases are TGTGCCAGCAGCCAAGATCGGTCCGGGTATGGGGATACGCAGTATTTT.

The chain recombines TRBV9 with TRBJ2-5, with D perhaps TRBD2 (6 bases). The CDR3 contains 17 residues. V gave up 0 bases and J gave up 1 base, with 16 bases separating them. Germline loops: CDR1 SGDLS, CDR2 YYNGEE. CDR3 amino acids: CASSVGPAGSLQETQYF. The DNA of the CDR3 is TGTGCCAGCAGCGTAGGGCCAGCGGGCAGCCTCCAAGAGACCCAGTACTTC.

The rearrangement uses TRBV11-2 and TRBJ1-6, with 7 bases lining up with TRBD1. The V and J ends lost 6 bases and 4 bases, in that order; junction bases with no gene match: 6. Germline CDR1 and CDR2: SGHAT and FQNNGV. This CDR3 spans 15 amino acids. DNA for the CDR3: TGTGCCAGCAGTTACAGGGGAGCTTATAATTCACCCCTCCACTTT. It is translated as CASSYRGAYNSPLHF.

The rearrangement joins TRBV2 to TRBJ1-1; D not resolved. Looked up from germline, CDR1 is SNHLY and CDR2 is FYNNEI. Trimming pared 3 bases from V and 4 bases from J, leaving 9 bases between. The CDR3 is 13 amino acids. The CDR3 nucleotides read TGTGCCAGCAGTGATGGGCGGATCACTGAAGCTTTCTTT. It specifies CASSDGRITEAFF.

The genes are TRBV11-2 and TRBJ2-3, with 7 nucleotides matching TRBD2. Losses at the gene ends were 11 bases for V and 4 bases for J; bases not matched to a gene: 6. The germline V gene encodes CDR1 SGHAT and CDR2 FQNNGV. CDR3 length: 12 residues. The CDR3 DNA sequence: TGTGCCGGACTAGAGCTAGCAGATACGCAGTATTTT. It yields the protein CAGLELADTQYF.

The chain recombines TRBV30 with TRBJ2-7; 8 bases are a match to TRBD1. J was trimmed by 3 bases and V by 4 bases; bases with no gene match: 5. CDR3 length: 13 residues. From germline, CDR1 is GTSNPN and CDR2 SVGIG (reference sequence). CDR3 residues: CAWTAQGGYEQYF. CDR3 bases: TGTGCCTGGACCGCACAGGGGGGCTACGAGCAGTACTTC.

The chain is built from TRBV6-6 and TRBJ1-2; D ambiguous. The V end was cut by 8 bases, the J end by 4 bases, with 17 bases between. Germline V gene sequence: CDR1 MNHNY, CDR2 SVGAGI (reference sequence). The CDR3 is 14 amino acids. CDR3 sequence (DNA): TGTGCCAGCGCCCGGGAAATCGGCCTCTATGGCTACACCTTC. Translated, it gives CASAREIGLYGYTF.

The V call is TRBV6-6, the J call TRBJ2-5; TRBD2 agrees at 8 bases. Germline trimming cut 2 bases from V and 5 bases from J; bases unmatched to any gene: 7. Looked up from germline, CDR1 is MNHNY and CDR2 is SVGAGI (reference sequence). The CDR3 is 15 amino acids. In nucleotides, the CDR3 is TGTGCCAGCAGTTACCGCAGCGGGGGATCGGAGACCCAGTACTTC. Translated, it gives CASSYRSGGSETQYF.

The chain carries TRBV10-2 and TRBJ1-3, with a tentative D call TRBD1 (6 bases). Germline lookup yields CDR1 WSHSY and CDR2 SAAADI. The CDR3 runs 15 residues. V lost 3 bases and J lost 2, with 11 bases in between. The CDR3 reads CASSDQGLAGNTIYF. The CDR3 coding sequence is TGCGCCAGCAGTGATCAGGGGTTGGCTGGAAACACCATATATTTT.

The V call is TRBV30, the J call TRBJ1-2; D might be TRBD1 (6 bases). The CDR3 is 12 amino acids. Trimming pared 2 bases from V and 6 bases from J, leaving 10 bases between. CDR1 GTSNPN and CDR2 SVGIG come from the germline V gene (reference sequence). CDR3 sequence: CAWSRTADGYTF. The CDR3 region has the DNA TGTGCCTGGAGTAGGACAGCGGATGGCTACACCTTC.

CDR3 sequence: CSARDTRGQFF. The CDR3 DNA follows: TGCAGTGCTAGAGATACTAGAGGGCAGTTCTTC. V is TRBV20-1 and J is TRBJ2-1; maybe TRBD2 (5 bases). Trimming removed 0 bases at V and 12 bases at J, with 9 bases between. The length of the CDR3 is 11 residues. Germline V lookup: CDR1 DFQATT, CDR2 SNEGSKA (reference sequence).